These 4 T cell receptor beta chains were all obtained from the same sample, sequenced in a study of blood T cells in healthy people across ages. A J-beta primer mix and a sample-barcoded 5' primer were used in a second PCR of about 7 to 12 cycles. Using its own MiXCR run on the 5' RACE reads, TCRdb lists one record per CDR3 protein. The data show some 1.6 million distinct CDR3 sequences, with around 35% seen just once and about 11% held by the top ten. The specimen sequenced was blood. The receptor set was obtained from a woman younger than 45 in good health.

The chain carries TRBV20-1 and TRBJ2-1; the D gene is possibly TRBD1 (6 bases). Trimming shortened V by 6 bases and J by 15 bases, and 27 bases separated the two germline ends. From germline, CDR1 is DFQATT and CDR2 SNEGSKA (reference sequence). The CDR3 loop spans 14 amino acids. Here the CDR3 DNA reads TGCAGTGCCACAACAGGGATGCGAAAGGAAGATAGGTTCTTC. This sequence encodes CSATTGMRKEDRFF.

The gene calls are TRBV28 and TRBJ2-7; 11 bases match TRBD2. This CDR3 contains 17 residues. Germline lookup yields CDR1 MDHEN and CDR2 SYDVKM. V shed 4 bases and J 3 bases; nucleotides not matched to a gene: 11. This CDR3 reads CASSSPVLAGEVYEQYF. The CDR3 DNA reads as TGTGCCAGCAGTTCCCCTGTACTAGCGGGAGAGGTCTACGAGCAGTACTTC. Full variable domain (outside the CDR3, taken from reference TRBV28 and TRBJ2-7): DVKVTQSSRYLVKRTGEKVFLECVQDMDHENMFWYRQDPGLGLRLIYFSYDVKMKEKGDIPEGYSVSREKKERFSLILESASTNQTSMYLCASSSPVLAGEVYEQYFGPGTRLTVT.

This clonotype has a handful of counts. This chain joins TRBV10-3 and TRBJ2-7; a weak D match, TRBD2 (5 bases). The CDR3 is 13 amino acids. Trimming removed 2 bases from V and 6 bases from J, with 11 bases in between. Germline lookup yields CDR1 ENHRY and CDR2 SYGVKD. In nucleotides, the CDR3 is TGTGCCATCAGTGAGGGCGGACTCTGCGAGCAGTACTTC. Its translation is CAISEGGLCEQYF.

The rearrangement links TRBV20-1 to TRBJ1-2, with a tentative D call TRBD1 (5 bases). Germline CDR1 is DFQATT and CDR2 is SNEGSKA (reference sequence). The CDR3 is made up of 15 amino acids. V was trimmed by 4 bases and J by 2 bases, leaving 17 bases between them. CDR3 coding DNA: TGCAGTGCTACAGGGATCATACAACCGAACTATGGCTACACCTTC. This encodes CSATGIIQPNYGYTF.